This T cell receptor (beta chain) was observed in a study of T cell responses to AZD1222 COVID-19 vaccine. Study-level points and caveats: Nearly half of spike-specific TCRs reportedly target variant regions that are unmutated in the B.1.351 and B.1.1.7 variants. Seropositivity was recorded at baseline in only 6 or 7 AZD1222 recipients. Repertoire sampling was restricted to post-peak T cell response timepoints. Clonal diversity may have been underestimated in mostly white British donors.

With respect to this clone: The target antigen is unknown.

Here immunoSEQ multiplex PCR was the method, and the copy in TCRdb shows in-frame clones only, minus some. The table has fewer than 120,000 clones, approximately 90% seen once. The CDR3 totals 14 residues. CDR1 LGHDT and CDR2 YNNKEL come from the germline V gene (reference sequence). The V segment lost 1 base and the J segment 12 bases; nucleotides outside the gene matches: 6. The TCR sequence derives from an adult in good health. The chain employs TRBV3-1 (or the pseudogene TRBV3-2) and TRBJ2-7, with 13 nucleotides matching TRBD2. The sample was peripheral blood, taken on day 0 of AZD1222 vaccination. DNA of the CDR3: TGTGCCAGCAGCCAAGCGACTAGCGGGGGGTCCCGGTACTTC. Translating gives CASSQATSGGSRYF.